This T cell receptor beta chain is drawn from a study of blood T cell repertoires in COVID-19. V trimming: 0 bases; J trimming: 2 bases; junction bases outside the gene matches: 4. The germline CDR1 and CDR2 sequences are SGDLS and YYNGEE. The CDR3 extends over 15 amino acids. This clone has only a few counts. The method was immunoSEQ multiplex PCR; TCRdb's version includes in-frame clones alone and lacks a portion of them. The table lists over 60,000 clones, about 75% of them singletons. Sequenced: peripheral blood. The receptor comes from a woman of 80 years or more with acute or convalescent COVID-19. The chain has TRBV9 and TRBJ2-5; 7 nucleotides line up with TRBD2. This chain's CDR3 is CASSVGGRVQETQYF. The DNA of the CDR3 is TGTGCCAGCAGCGTAGGTGGGAGGGTACAAGAGACCCAGTACTTC.